Listed below are T cell receptor beta chains from one sample, sequenced in a study of blood T cells in healthy people across ages. Using its own MiXCR run on the 5' RACE reads, TCRdb lists one record per CDR3 protein. The sample contains hundreds of thousands of distinct CDR3 sequences, around 50% of which appear only once. The material sequenced was blood. These receptors all stem from a man in his forties in good health. Both conserved end residues are trimmed from each CDR3. The size field is filled for only some rows; it gives once, few, many or a size class.

>many|TRBV7-6
ASSPRGVSTDTQY
>-|TRBV7-2
ACSSGGVAF
>-|TRBV28
ASSFSGARSGSEQY
>-|TRBV20-1
SAFAEVRREAF
>-|TRBV27
ASSLSAGPEAF
>-|TRBV28
ASIESPGQTLRGQY
>-|TRBV29-1
SALDYLTGGNAF
>-|TRBV6-6
ASSSGAGVRTDTQY
>-|TRBV25-1
ASSESQRRSSYNEQF
>-|TRBV6-2/TRBV6-3
ASRSRDEQY
>-|TRBV24-1
ATSPGRATYEQY
>many|TRBV7-6
ASSSLDTDTQY
>-|TRBV5-1
ASSLAIDEDGQY
>few|TRBV2
ASSAPGLAGVETQY
>once|TRBV4-2
ASSQDIGLAGNEQF
>few|TRBV5-1
ASSMTLSANYGYT
>-|TRBV7-6
ASSSDRDLFNEQF
>many|TRBV5-1
ASSLGGTGSYNEQF
>-|TRBV27
ASGKDRGEREQY